A selection of T cell receptor beta chains follows, all from one sample in a study of blood T cell repertoires in COVID-19. The table came from immunoSEQ multiplex PCR; TCRdb's copy has only in-frame clones and leaves some out. The repertoire holds some 40,000 clones, about 85% seen once, with 15% to 20% in the top ten. Sequenced sample: peripheral blood. These receptors originate from a man between 65 and 85 years old with acute or convalescent COVID-19. Each CDR3 is given with its conserved first and last residue. A D gene is named only where the DNA matches it firmly. Expanded clones get a size class; other rows say once, few or many, or leave the size out.

J gene: TRBJ2-7; V gene: TRBV18; D gene: TRBD2; clone size: -; CDR3 protein: CASSPLAGFLGEQYF; CDR3 DNA: TGTGCCAGCTCACCACTAGCGGGATTTCTGGGCGAGCAGTACTTC
J gene: TRBJ2-2; V gene: TRBV5-5; D gene: TRBD1; clone size: -; CDR3 protein: CASSGQGDGELFF; CDR3 DNA: TGTGCCAGCAGCGGACAGGGGGACGGGGAGCTGTTTTTT
J gene: TRBJ2-1; V gene: TRBV5-1; D gene: -; clone size: -; CDR3 protein: CASSLSQGYNEQFF; CDR3 DNA: TGCGCCAGCAGCTTGTCACAGGGATACAATGAGCAGTTCTTC
J gene: TRBJ2-7; V gene: TRBV5-6; D gene: TRBD1; clone size: -; CDR3 protein: CASSPLTGEFYEQYF; CDR3 DNA: TGTGCCAGCAGCCCATTAACAGGGGAGTTTTACGAGCAGTACTTC
J gene: TRBJ2-7; V gene: TRBV10-3; D gene: TRBD1; clone size: -; CDR3 protein: CAISETGGYEQYF; CDR3 DNA: TGTGCCATCAGTGAGACAGGGGGCTACGAGCAGTACTTC
J gene: TRBJ2-7; V gene: TRBV7-8; D gene: -; clone size: -; CDR3 protein: CASSLEGFSYEQYF; CDR3 DNA: TGTGCCAGCAGTCTAGAAGGATTCTCCTACGAGCAGTACTTC
J gene: TRBJ2-2; V gene: TRBV6-5; D gene: TRBD2; clone size: few; CDR3 protein: CASLTGGINTGELFF; CDR3 DNA: TGTGCCAGCCTCACGGGGGGGATTAACACCGGGGAGCTGTTTTTT
J gene: TRBJ2-7; V gene: TRBV4-3; D gene: -; clone size: -; CDR3 protein: CASSLHRESYEQYF; CDR3 DNA: TGCGCCAGCAGCCTCCACAGGGAATCCTACGAGCAGTACTTC
J gene: TRBJ1-1; V gene: TRBV7-2; D gene: -; clone size: once; CDR3 protein: CASSLAGGIMAEAFF; CDR3 DNA: TGTGCCAGCAGCTTAGCGGGGGGGATAATGGCTGAAGCTTTCTTT
J gene: TRBJ2-3; V gene: TRBV28; D gene: -; clone size: -; CDR3 protein: CASRVAVTQYF; CDR3 DNA: TGTGCCAGCAGAGTAGCGGTTACGCAGTATTTT
J gene: TRBJ2-1; V gene: TRBV19; D gene: -; clone size: -; CDR3 protein: CASSIDSNSHYNEQFF; CDR3 DNA: TGTGCCAGTAGTATAGATAGTAACTCCCACTACAATGAGCAGTTCTTC
J gene: TRBJ1-2; V gene: TRBV2; D gene: TRBD1; clone size: once; CDR3 protein: CASSPGGDYGYTF; CDR3 DNA: TGTGCCAGCAGCCCAGGGGGCGACTATGGCTACACCTTC
J gene: TRBJ1-3; V gene: TRBV9; D gene: -; clone size: -; CDR3 protein: CASSVGDFSGNTIYF; CDR3 DNA: TGTGCCAGCAGCGTAGGGGACTTCTCTGGAAACACCATATATTTT
J gene: TRBJ1-5; V gene: TRBV19; D gene: -; clone size: once; CDR3 protein: CASSNPPGRGNQPQHF; CDR3 DNA: TGTGCCAGTAGTAATCCTCCGGGGAGGGGCAATCAGCCCCAGCATTTT
J gene: TRBJ1-2; V gene: TRBV19; D gene: -; clone size: -; CDR3 protein: CASSLGAGETSSNYGYTF; CDR3 DNA: TGTGCCAGTAGCCTCGGTGCGGGGGAAACCAGTTCAAACTATGGCTACACCTTC
J gene: TRBJ2-5; V gene: TRBV7-3; D gene: TRBD1; clone size: -; CDR3 protein: CASSSAGGAETQYF; CDR3 DNA: TGTGCCAGCAGCTCCGCAGGGGGCGCGGAGACCCAGTACTTC
J gene: TRBJ1-6; V gene: TRBV19; D gene: -; clone size: -; CDR3 protein: CASSFFSGFDHSPLHF; CDR3 DNA: TGTGCCAGTAGTTTTTTTTCCGGGTTTGACCATTCACCCCTCCACTTT
J gene: TRBJ2-7; V gene: TRBV4-2; D gene: TRBD2; clone size: -; CDR3 protein: CASSQVGLTSYEQYF; CDR3 DNA: TGTGCCAGCAGCCAAGTGGGACTAACCTCCTACGAGCAGTACTTC
J gene: TRBJ1-1; V gene: TRBV28; D gene: -; clone size: -; CDR3 protein: CASGEGGNPNTEAFF; CDR3 DNA: TGTGCCAGCGGAGAGGGAGGGAACCCTAACACTGAAGCTTTCTTT
J gene: TRBJ2-7; V gene: TRBV2; D gene: -; clone size: -; CDR3 protein: CASSHEYEQYF; CDR3 DNA: TGTGCCAGCAGTCATGAGTACGAGCAGTACTTC
J gene: TRBJ2-7; V gene: TRBV4-3; D gene: -; clone size: -; CDR3 protein: CASSQAQGYEQYF; CDR3 DNA: TGCGCCAGCAGCCAAGCCCAGGGTTACGAGCAGTACTTC
J gene: TRBJ2-3; V gene: TRBV29-1; D gene: TRBD2; clone size: -; CDR3 protein: CSAGTSAGTDTQYF; CDR3 DNA: TGCAGCGCCGGGACTAGCGCGGGAACAGATACGCAGTATTTT
J gene: TRBJ1-4; V gene: TRBV19; D gene: TRBD1; clone size: -; CDR3 protein: CASSGNRGDAVSTNEKLFF; CDR3 DNA: TGTGCCAGTAGTGGAAACAGGGGAGACGCCGTTTCAACTAATGAAAAACTGTTTTTT